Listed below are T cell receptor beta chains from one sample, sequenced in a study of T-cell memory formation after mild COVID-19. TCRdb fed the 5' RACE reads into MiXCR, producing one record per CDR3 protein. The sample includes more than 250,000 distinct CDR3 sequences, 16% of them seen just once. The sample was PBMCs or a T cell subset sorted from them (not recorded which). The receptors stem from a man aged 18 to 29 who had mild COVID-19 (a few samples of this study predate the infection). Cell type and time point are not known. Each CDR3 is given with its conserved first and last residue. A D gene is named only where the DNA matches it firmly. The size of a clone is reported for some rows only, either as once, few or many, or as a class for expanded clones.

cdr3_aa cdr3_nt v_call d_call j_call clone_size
CASSLRGSTDTQYF TGCGCCAGCAGCTTGCGGGGGAGCACAGATACGCAGTATTTT TRBV7-2 TRBD2 TRBJ2-3 many
CASTYGGTGLAGDTQYF TGCGCCAGCACCTACGGAGGGACAGGGCTGGCGGGAGATACGCAGTATTTT TRBV5-1 TRBD1 TRBJ2-3 many
CASSQDLGRENTEAFF TGCGCCAGCAGCCAAGATTTGGGCAGGGAGAACACTGAAGCTTTCTTT TRBV4-1 . TRBJ1-1 .
CASSSGAPSYNEQFF TGCGCCAGCAGCTCAGGGGCCCCTTCCTACAATGAGCAGTTCTTC TRBV5-1 . TRBJ2-1 many
CASSLGIGGFTEAFF TGTGCCAGCAGTTTAGGGATAGGGGGGTTCACTGAAGCTTTCTTT TRBV12-3/TRBV12-4 . TRBJ1-1 few
CASSLAGYASGQYF TGCGCCAGCAGCTTGGCCGGGTATGCAAGCGGACAGTACTTC TRBV5-1 . TRBJ2-7 many
CASRKRDTYEQYF TGTGCCAGCCGTAAACGGGACACCTACGAGCAGTACTTC TRBV6-2/TRBV6-3 . TRBJ2-7 .
CASSLSGGDTGELFF TGCGCCAGCAGCTTGAGCGGGGGGGACACCGGGGAGCTGTTTTTT TRBV5-1 TRBD2 TRBJ2-2 few
CASSWASPLHF TGTGCCAGCAGCTGGGCGTCACCCCTCCACTTT TRBV5-8 . TRBJ1-6 .
CASSPRDFKSEAFF TGCGCCAGCAGCCCGAGGGATTTCAAGAGTGAAGCTTTCTTT TRBV4-1 . TRBJ1-1 .
CASSLADGGAEAFF TGTGCCAGCAGCTTAGCAGACGGGGGGGCTGAAGCTTTCTTT TRBV7-9 . TRBJ1-1 .
CASTYSARDRGGETQYF TGTGCCAGCACCTATTCCGCTCGGGACAGGGGGGGAGAGACCCAGTACTTC TRBV7-9 TRBD1 TRBJ2-5 .
CASSSYRGNTEAFF TGTGCCAGCAGCTCGTACAGGGGAAACACTGAAGCTTTCTTT TRBV7-6 TRBD1 TRBJ1-1 few
CASSQVVSGANVLTF TGTGCCAGCAGCCAAGTTGTCTCTGGGGCCAACGTCCTGACTTTC TRBV3-1 . TRBJ2-6 few
CASSSTGDFTDTQYF TGTGCCAGCAGTTCGACAGGAGACTTCACAGATACGCAGTATTTT TRBV12-3/TRBV12-4 . TRBJ2-3 .
CASYSGLTYEQYF TGTGCCAGCTATTCGGGTCTCACCTACGAGCAGTACTTC TRBV11-2 . TRBJ2-7 few
CASRPTRRSNQPQHF TGTGCCAGCAGACCGACACGCCGAAGCAATCAGCCCCAGCATTTT TRBV12-3/TRBV12-4 . TRBJ1-5 .
CASSRRMQETQYF TGCGCCAGCAGCAGACGGATGCAAGAGACCCAGTACTTC TRBV5-1 . TRBJ2-5 few
CASSDRRSPLHF TGTGCCAGCAGTGACCGCAGGTCACCCCTCCACTTT TRBV7-2 . TRBJ1-6 few
CASSPRGAGDEKLFF TGTGCCAGCAGCCCCCGGGGAGCGGGAGATGAAAAACTGTTTTTT TRBV7-6 . TRBJ1-4 few
CASSRTRDLYSDNSPLHF TGTGCCAGCAGCAGGACAAGGGACCTCTACTCCGATAATTCACCCCTCCACTTT TRBV6-5 . TRBJ1-6 .
CASSRPSLTDNSGNTIYF TGTGCCAGCAGTCGGCCCTCATTGACAGACAACTCTGGAAACACCATATATTTT TRBV6-2/TRBV6-3 . TRBJ1-3 few
CASSGEWETQYF TGTGCCAGCAGCGGTGAGTGGGAGACCCAGTACTTC TRBV9 . TRBJ2-5 .
CSARDRQAGGYGTQYF TGCAGTGCTAGAGATCGCCAGGCGGGGGGGTATGGGACCCAGTACTTC TRBV20-1 TRBD2 TRBJ2-5 .
CASSETDSNQPQHF TGTGCCAGCAGTGAAACAGATAGCAATCAGCCCCAGCATTTT TRBV6-4 . TRBJ1-5 .
CASSLLGGYNEQFF TGTGCCAGCAGTTTGCTGGGGGGTTACAATGAGCAGTTCTTC TRBV12-3/TRBV12-4 . TRBJ2-1 many
CARKYTASGVYEQYF TGTGCCAGAAAATACACGGCTAGCGGGGTTTACGAGCAGTACTTC TRBV6-2/TRBV6-3 TRBD2 TRBJ2-7 .
CASSRLAGASDTQYF TGTGCCAGCAGCAGGCTAGCGGGGGCTTCAGATACGCAGTATTTT TRBV12-3/TRBV12-4 TRBD2 TRBJ2-3 .
CASSRTGEGYNEQFF TGTGCCAGCAGTAGGACAGGGGAAGGGTACAATGAGCAGTTCTTC TRBV12-3/TRBV12-4 TRBD1 TRBJ2-1 .